This T cell receptor (beta chain) was identified in a study of cytomegalovirus exposure and HLA in healthy donors. Study-level results: It was reported that the classifier diagnosed cytomegalovirus status with high specificity and sensitivity in both the original and validation cohorts. Reportedly, a later analysis found an Asian-associated ancestry cluster had fewer N-insertions than the roughly 700-donor mean.

As for this clone: The antigen is not known.

Primers included in the PCR were 60 Vbeta and 13 Jbeta primers. Data came from immunoSEQ multiplex PCR; TCRdb stores just in-frame clones and leaves some out. The sample lists about 210,000 clones, around 86% occurring once. The sample consisted of PBMCs. The sequence was obtained from a woman aged 50 to 60 in good health and CMV-seropositive.

Here the CDR3 DNA reads TGTGCCAGCCTAACACAGTGGAACACTGAAGCTTTCTTT. Translating gives CASLTQWNTEAFF. The chain has TRBV7-2 and TRBJ1-1; D uncertain. The CDR3 sequence is 13 residues long. Trimming took 8 bases from V and 1 from J, leaving 11 bases between them. The V gene's germline CDR1 is SGHTA and CDR2 FQGNSA.